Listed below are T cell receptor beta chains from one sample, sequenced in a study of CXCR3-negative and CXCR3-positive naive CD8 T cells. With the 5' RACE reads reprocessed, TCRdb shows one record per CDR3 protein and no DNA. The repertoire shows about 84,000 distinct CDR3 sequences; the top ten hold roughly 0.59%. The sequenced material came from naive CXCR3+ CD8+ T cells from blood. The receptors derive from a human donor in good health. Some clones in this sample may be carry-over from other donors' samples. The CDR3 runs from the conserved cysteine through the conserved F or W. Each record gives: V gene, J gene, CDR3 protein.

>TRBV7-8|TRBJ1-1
CASSAPSNTEAFF
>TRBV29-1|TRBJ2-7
CAGLSNYEQYF
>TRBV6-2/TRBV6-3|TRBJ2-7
CASSWVAYEQYF
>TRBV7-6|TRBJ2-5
CASSRQGVETQYF
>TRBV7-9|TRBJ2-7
CASSYNYEQYF
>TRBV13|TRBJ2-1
CASSPPGTEYNEQFF
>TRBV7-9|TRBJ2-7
CASSLKGNGFYEQYF
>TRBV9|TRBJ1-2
CASSPGQGGSNYGYTF
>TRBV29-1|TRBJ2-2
CSARLTGTNTGELFF
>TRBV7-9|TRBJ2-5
CASRFTGGAVETQYF
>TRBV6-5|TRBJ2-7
CASSYSSAASYEQYF
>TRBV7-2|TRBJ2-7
CASSDIDRTYEQYF
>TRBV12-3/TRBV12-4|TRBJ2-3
CASSSSWGRDTQYF
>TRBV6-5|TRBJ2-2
CASSYSRTAANTGELFF
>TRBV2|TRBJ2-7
CASSEWWHTPPYEQYF
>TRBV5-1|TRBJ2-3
CASTPGQGSDTQYF
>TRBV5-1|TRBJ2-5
CASSWEGVVRQETQYF
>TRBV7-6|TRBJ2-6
CASRPGPRGLGANVLTF
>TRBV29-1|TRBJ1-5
CSVALNSNQPQHF
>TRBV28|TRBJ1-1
CASFSRAASNTEAFF
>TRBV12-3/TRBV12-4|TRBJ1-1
CASSFPGVNTEAFF
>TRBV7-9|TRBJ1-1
CASSLSGQITEAFF
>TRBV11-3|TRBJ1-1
CASSGRTGDEAFF
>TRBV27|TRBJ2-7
CASSLSSGGGEQYF
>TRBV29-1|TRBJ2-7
CSVEDTNSYEQYF
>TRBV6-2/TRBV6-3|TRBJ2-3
CASSAGASTDTQYF
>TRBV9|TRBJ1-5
CASSVGGQTNQPQHF
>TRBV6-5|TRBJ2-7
CASSKPATGLSSYEQYF
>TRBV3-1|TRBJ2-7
CASSQDKAALTEQYF
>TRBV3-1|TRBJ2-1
CASSQDHGGQGYDEQFF
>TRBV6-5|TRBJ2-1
CASSSGGSGNEQFF
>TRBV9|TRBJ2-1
CASSAHPDEQFF
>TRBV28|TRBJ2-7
CASSFGGTSSYEQYF
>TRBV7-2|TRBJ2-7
CAILQGPEQYF
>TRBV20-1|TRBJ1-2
CSAEEVSRGGYTF
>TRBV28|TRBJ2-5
CASSFLSGPETQYF
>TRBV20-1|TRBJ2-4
CSARHRADWNIQYF
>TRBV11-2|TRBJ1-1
CASSLTGTYNTEAFF
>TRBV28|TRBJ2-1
CASSFSTLRDMSYNEQFF
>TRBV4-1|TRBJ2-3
CASSQEDLPAGDTQYF
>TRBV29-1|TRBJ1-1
CSAGGVLTEAFF
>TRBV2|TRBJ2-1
CASSEAGGRAYDEQFF
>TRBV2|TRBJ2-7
CASSEGGQGFDEQYF
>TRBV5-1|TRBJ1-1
CASSLAGQNTEAFF
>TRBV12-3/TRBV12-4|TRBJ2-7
CASSFGLYEQYF
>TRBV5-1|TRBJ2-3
CASSLGEGTDTQYF
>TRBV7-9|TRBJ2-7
CASSLGRDEQYF
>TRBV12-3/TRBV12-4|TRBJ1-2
CASDPFGRGYTF
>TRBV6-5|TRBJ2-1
CASSQGQAPYNEQFF
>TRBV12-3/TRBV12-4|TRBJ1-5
CASSLTIRNQPQHF
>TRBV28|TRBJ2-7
CASSFLAGGDYEQYF
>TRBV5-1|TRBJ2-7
CASSPSGDPYEQYF
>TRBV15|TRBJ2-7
CATSEWTGISYEQYF
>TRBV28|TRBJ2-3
CASSFYREATDTQYF